One sample yielded the 2 T cell receptor beta chains listed below, sequenced in a study of T cell responses to AZD1222 COVID-19 vaccine. Sequencing used immunoSEQ multiplex PCR; TCRdb keeps in-frame clones, though not all of them. The profile covers around 110,000 clones, with around 90% appearing a single time and less than 9.5% taken by the ten largest. Sequencing used peripheral blood, obtained 28 days after the second AZD1222 dose. These receptors all stem from an adult who received the AZD1222 COVID-19 vaccine.

This clone is a singleton in its sample. The chain uses TRBV5-8 and TRBJ2-5, with unresolved D. There are 16 residues in the CDR3. Germline-derived CDR1 and CDR2 are SGHTS and YDEGEE. Trimming shortened V by 2 bases and J by 2 bases, and 16 bases separated the two germline ends. The CDR3 protein is CASSFGGVVPQETQYF. The DNA of the CDR3 is TGTGCCAGCAGCTTTGGTGGAGTGGTGCCACAAGAGACCCAGTACTTC.

V is TRBV3-1 (or the pseudogene TRBV3-2) and J is TRBJ2-5; 7 nucleotides line up with TRBD1. CDR1 and CDR2 (germline): LGHDT, YNNKEL (reference sequence). The CDR3 contains 15 residues. V shed 2 bases, J shed 4 bases, and the junction held 7 bases outside the gene matches. Here the CDR3 DNA reads TGTGCCAGCAGCCAACCCAGGGGGAGAAGAGAGACCCAGTACTTC. Amino acids: CASSQPRGRRETQYF.